The 9 T cell receptor beta chains below all came from one sample that was sequenced in a study of regulatory T cells in long-lasting Graves disease. To make TCR beta libraries, researchers used iRepertoire HTBI primers and Arm-PCR of CDR3 regions. In TCRdb, the multiplex PCR reads were re-called with MiXCR into one record per CDR3 protein. The sample lists a few hundred thousand distinct CDR3 sequences, approximately 10% occurring once. Time point noted: newly diagnosed GD, antithyroid drugs for less than 3 months. After RNA was extracted from PBMCs, the TCR library was made from it. The sample also formed part of further work on T cells in Graves' hyperthyroidism and ophthalmopathy.

The specimen was peripheral blood mononuclear cells (PBMCs), collected at new diagnosis, from a patient treated with antithyroid drugs. These receptors all stem from a woman under 30 with Graves disease.

The sample holds many counts of this clonotype. The J gene is TRBJ1-6, the V gene TRBV6-5, with D perhaps matching TRBD1 (6 bases). CDR1 and CDR2 from the germline V gene are MNHEY and SVGAGI. Trimming shortened V by 3 bases and J by 8 bases, and 17 bases separated the two germline ends. The CDR3 has 16 residues. The CDR3 region is CASSYSQGSVDSPLHF. In DNA, the CDR3 is TGTGCCAGCAGTTATTCCCAGGGGTCGGTGGATTCACCCCTCCACTTT.

With respect to this clonotype: This sequence is one base from a far larger clone and is likely a read error. The chain recombines TRBV7-3 with TRBJ1-1; possible D gene TRBD1, 5 bases. The ends were cut back, 3 bases at V and 4 bases at J, with 12 bases in the middle. This CDR3 is 14 amino acids long. Germline V CDR1 and CDR2: SGHTA, FQGTGA. CDR3 DNA sequence: TGTGCCAGCAGCTTTAGGGGAGGGAGCACTGAAGCTTTCTTT. Residues: CASSFRGGSTEAFF.

The chain has TRBV5-1 and TRBJ2-1; TRBD2 matches 11 bases. V gave up 4 bases and J gave up 2 bases; unmatched junction bases: 2. The CDR3 consists of 15 residues. Germline V gives CDR1 SGHRS, CDR2 YFSETQ. The CDR3 loop reads CASSEGLAAYNEQFF. The CDR3 DNA sequence: TGCGCCAGCAGCGAGGGACTAGCGGCCTACAATGAGCAGTTCTTC.

This clonotype was recorded a few times. The chain uses TRBV19 and TRBJ2-1, with TRBD2 identical over 8 bases. Germline V gene sequence: CDR1 LNHDA, CDR2 SQIVND (reference sequence). The ends lost 5 bases at V and 2 bases at J; junction bases unmatched: 8. CDR3 size: 16 residues. CDR3 DNA: TGTGCCAGTAGTGAAACTAGCGGAGTTGCCTACAATGAGCAGTTCTTC. Translated, it gives CASSETSGVAYNEQFF.

This clonotype has ten or more counts. CDR3: CASSPTRTGWNTEAFF. In DNA, the CDR3 is TGTGCCAGCTCACCAACTCGGACAGGGTGGAACACTGAAGCTTTCTTT. The rearrangement joins TRBV18 to TRBJ1-1; 8 nucleotides match TRBD1. The CDR3 extends over 16 amino acids. With 2 bases clipped from V and 1 base from J, the junction kept 6 bases outside the gene matches. The germline CDR1 and CDR2 sequences are KGHSH and LQKENI.

In this sample, this clonotype turned up many times. Relative to the germline gene, one junction end is altered; a read error may explain this. The CDR3 protein is CASSLNAGSFQAF. The CDR3 bases are TGTGCCAGCAGCTTAAATGCGGGTTCTTTCCAGGCCTTC. The gene calls are TRBV11-3 and TRBJ2-1; tentative D call: TRBD2 (5 bases). Germline loops: CDR1 SGHNT, CDR2 YENEEA. The CDR3 runs to 13 residues. The entire variable domain, with the rest obtained from reference TRBV11-3 and TRBJ2-1, is as follows: EAGVVQSPRYKIIEKKQPVAFWCNPISGHNTLYWYLQNLGQGPELLIRYENEEAVDDSQLPKDRFSAERLKGVDSTLKIQPAELGDSAVYLCASSLNAGSFQAFGPGTRLTVL.

The chain couples TRBV7-9 to TRBJ2-7; D uncertain. The V end was cut by 5 bases, the J end by 2 bases, with 13 bases between. CDR1 SEHNR and CDR2 FQNEAQ come from the germline V gene (reference sequence). There are 14 residues in the CDR3. CDR3 nucleotide sequence: TGTGCCAGCAGCGCCCTAATCCCAACCTACGAGCAGTACTTC. This gives the protein CASSALIPTYEQYF. Complete variable domain (other parts from reference TRBV7-9 and TRBJ2-7): DTGVSQNPRHKITKRGQNVTFRCDPISEHNRLYWYRQTLGQGPEFLTYFQNEAQLEKSRLLSDRFSAERPKGSFSTLEIQRTEQGDSAMYLCASSALIPTYEQYFGPGTRLTVT.

The sample holds a few counts of this clonotype. This sequence joins TRBV5-6 and TRBJ2-3; TRBD1 aligns across 7 bases. This CDR3 is 17 amino acids long. Germline V gives CDR1 SGHDT, CDR2 YYEEEE. V lost 3 bases to trimming and J lost 0 bases; unmatched junction nucleotides: 10. CDR3 amino acids: CASSWLTGTTSTDTQYF. CDR3 sequence (DNA): TGTGCCAGCAGCTGGTTGACAGGGACAACAAGCACAGATACGCAGTATTTT.

This clonotype was counted a few times. The chain has TRBV6-5 and TRBJ1-6; no firm D call. The V and J ends lost 1 base and 7 bases respectively, with 11 bases between them. CDR3 length: 15 residues. CDR1 is MNHEY and CDR2 is SVGAGI in the germline V gene. The CDR3 DNA follows: TGTGCCAGCAGTTACTTGGCCGTAGGAAATTCACCCCTCCACTTT. It translates to CASSYLAVGNSPLHF.